The 6 T cell receptor beta chains reported below all come from one sample, sequenced in a study of CXCR3-negative and CXCR3-positive naive CD8 T cells. Each TRB cDNA library was prepared by 5' RACE (with UMI labels). After re-calling the 5' RACE reads, TCRdb lists one entry per CDR3 protein, DNA absent. This sample's table reports about 56,000 distinct CDR3 sequences. Sequencing was done on a sample of memory CD8+ T cells from blood. The receptors shown here come from a human donor in good health. Some clones in this sample may be carry-over from other donors' samples.

This chain joins TRBV29-1 and TRBJ2-3; there is no DNA to check the TCRdb D call of TRBD1. This CDR3 spans 16 amino acids. The V gene's germline CDR1 is SQVTM and CDR2 ANQGSEA. CDR3: CSVEDLKGVPMDTQYF.

This clonotype is labeled medium-sized based on frequency. The V and J genes are TRBV20-1 and TRBJ2-7; TCRdb's D call of TRBD2 is untestable without DNA. The CDR3 is 17 amino acids. Germline assignment: CDR1 DFQATT and CDR2 SNEGSKA (reference sequence). The CDR3 sequence is CSASGGTGVPDNYEQYF.

This chain joins TRBV19 and TRBJ2-3; as DNA is missing, the TRBD1 call by TCRdb cannot be tested. Germline CDR1 LNHDA, CDR2 SQIVND (reference sequence). The CDR3 is 13 residues long. The chain's CDR3 is CAIQGQNTDTQYF.

This chain connects TRBV5-1 to TRBJ2-1; TCRdb returns TRBD2, unconfirmable since there is no DNA. Per germline, CDR1 SGHRS and CDR2 YFSETQ. The CDR3 sequence is 16 residues long. The chain's CDR3 is CASSLVGTSAYNEQFF. The full variable domain, completed using reference TRBV5-1 and TRBJ2-1, is KAGVTQTPRYLIKTRGQQVTLSCSPISGHRSVSWYQQTPGQGLQFLFEYFSETQRNKGNFPGRFSGRQFSNSRSEMNVSTLELGDSALYLCASSLVGTSAYNEQFFGPGTRLTVL.

The rearrangement uses TRBV29-1 and TRBJ2-1; the D gene TCRdb calls, TRBD1, cannot be checked with no DNA. CDR3 length equals 15 residues. Germline values: CDR1 SQVTM, CDR2 ANQGSEA. CDR3 residues: CSVALRGDTYNEQFF.

This rearrangement joins TRBV7-2 to TRBJ2-3; the D call of TRBD1 rests on TCRdb alone, since no DNA is present to check it. Germline-derived CDR1 and CDR2 are SGHTA and FQGNSA. CDR3 length: 18 residues. CDR3 in amino acids: CANSPAGTENTSTDTQYF.